What follows are 25 T cell receptor beta chains derived from one specimen sequenced in a study of T cells in women clearing cervical HPV infection. The repertoire was sequenced with immunoSEQ multiplex PCR; TCRdb's copy has only in-frame clones and lacks some. This sample's table reports 15,000 to 20,000 clones. Sequencing was performed on blood buffy coat. These receptor sequences come from a woman aged 18 to 75 with a cervical HPV16 infection that either progressed to CIN3+ or cleared (not recorded which).

Comments on this clone: The sequenced fragment ends 3 residues before the CDR3 boundary, so the rest is inferred from the germline J gene. This chain joins TRBV12-3 or TRBV12-4 and TRBJ2-1, with D perhaps matching TRBD1 (6 bases). The CDR3 totals 14 residues. V lost 3 bases and J lost 5, with 11 bases in between. CDR3 residues: CASSLGTLHNEQFF. Incomplete CDR3 DNA: TGTGCCAGCAGTTTGGGGACACTTCACAATGAG.

CDR3 in amino acids: CASSVHRMNTEAFF. Incomplete CDR3 DNA: TGTGCCAGTAGCGTACACCGAATGAACACTGAA. The rearrangement uses TRBV19 and TRBJ1-1; D not certain. The CDR3 end lies 3 residues beyond the end of the read and is filled in from the germline J gene. This CDR3 has 14 amino acids. Trimming took off 6 bases at V and 0 bases at J, with 11 bases between the two ends. Germline assignment: CDR1 LNHDA and CDR2 SQIVND (reference sequence).

As for this clone: The read halts 3 residues ahead of the CDR3 end, with the missing end drawn from the germline J gene. The rearrangement uses TRBV19 and TRBJ1-4; perhaps TRBD1 as D (5 bases). Germline CDR1 and CDR2: LNHDA and SQIVND (reference sequence). The CDR3 sequence is 19 residues long. Trimming stripped 6 bases from V and 1 base from J, with 24 bases between. CDR3 sequence: CASRTYIRGPGGTNEKLFF. Partial CDR3 DNA: TGTGCCAGTAGGACATATATAAGGGGCCCAGGTGGAACTAATGAAAAA.

About this clone itself: Coverage ceases 3 residues before the CDR3 finishes, and the germline J gene fills in the end. This chain uses TRBV7-6 with TRBJ2-2; 7 bases agree with TRBD1. The V and J ends lost 3 bases and 0 bases, in that order; junction bases with no gene match: 1. The CDR3 totals 15 residues. Germline CDR1 is SGHVS and CDR2 is FNYEAQ. The CDR3 here is CASSLGQSNTGELFF. The CDR3 bases that were read are TGTGCCAGCAGCTTGGGACAGTCGAACACCGGGGAG.

Points on this clone: The read is 3 residues too short to cover the CDR3 end, so that end is filled in from the germline J gene. V and J are TRBV19 and TRBJ1-6, with 9 nucleotides matching TRBD1. The CDR3 consists of 14 residues. Germline CDR1 LNHDA, CDR2 SQIVND (reference sequence). V lost 5 bases to trimming and J lost 5 bases; unmatched junction nucleotides: 1. The CDR3 loop is CASSWTGDNSPLHF. The DNA read from the CDR3 is TGTGCCAGTAGTTGGACAGGGGATAATTCACCC.

Concerning this clone: The read is 3 residues too short to cover the CDR3 end, so that end is filled in from the germline J gene. The V gene is TRBV30, the J gene TRBJ2-2; tentatively, D is TRBD2 (5 bases). Germline CDR1 reads GTSNPN; CDR2 reads SVGIG (reference sequence). This CDR3 spans 15 amino acids. Deletions cut 0 bases from V and 4 bases from J, with 12 bases between. The sequenced part of the CDR3 DNA is TGTGCCTGGAGTGTACTAGGATACACCACCGGGGAG. It yields the protein CAWSVLGYTTGE. The whole CDR3 protein is CAWSVLGYTTGELFF.

About this clone: The CDR3 is cut off 3 residues early in the read; its end comes from the germline J gene. The chain joins TRBV5-1 to TRBJ2-2; 8 nucleotides match TRBD1. Unmatched junction bases numbered 5, after V lost 0 bases and J lost 7 bases. Germline V gene data show CDR1 as SGHRS and CDR2 as YFSETQ. The CDR3 is 15 residues long. CDR3 in amino acids: CASSLAGQGGGELFF. CDR3 DNA, as far as it was read: TGCGCCAGCAGCTTGGCCGGACAGGGTGGCGGGGAG.

On this clone itself: The read ends 3 residues before the CDR3 terminus; that terminus is restored from the germline J gene. The chain combines TRBV4-2 with TRBJ2-3; TRBD1 matches at 8 bases. V gave up 4 bases and J gave up 2 bases; unmatched junction bases: 5. This CDR3 has 15 residues. CDR1 is LGHNA, CDR2 YNFKEQ, per germline. CDR3 DNA, as far as it was read: TGTGCCAGCAGCCCTCGACAGGGGACCACAGATACG. As protein: CASSPRQGTTDT. The CDR3 in full is CASSPRQGTTDTQYF.

Concerning this clone itself: The read terminates 3 residues before the CDR3 end, so the remaining end is supplied by the germline J gene. V gene TRBV2 combines with J gene TRBJ1-5, with TRBD1 identical over 9 bases. The CDR3 runs 15 residues. CDR1 SNHLY and CDR2 FYNNEI come from the germline V gene. V shed 2 bases and J 7 bases; nucleotides not matched to a gene: 6. CDR3 DNA (partial): TGTGCCAGCAGTGAAACAGGGGGCTCAAGACAGCCC. Translation: CASSETGGSRQP. The full-length CDR3 reads as CASSETGGSRQPQHF.

Comment on this clone: The CDR3 goes on 3 residues after the read ends, and that part is filled in from the germline J gene. V and J are TRBV30 and TRBJ1-4; 7 bases match TRBD1. The V segment lost 2 bases and the J segment 6 bases; nucleotides outside the gene matches: 9. This CDR3 is 15 amino acids long. Germline V gene data show CDR1 as GTSNPN and CDR2 as SVGIG (reference sequence). CDR3 sequence: CAWSQIPRGDEKLFF. The sequenced CDR3 bases are TGTGCCTGGAGTCAGATACCCAGGGGGGATGAAAAA.

With regard to this clone: The sequenced fragment ends 3 residues before the CDR3 boundary, so the rest is inferred from the germline J gene. The chain carries TRBV7-9 and TRBJ1-1; no clear D gene. CDR3 length: 12 amino acids. The germline gives CDR1 SEHNR, CDR2 FQNEAQ (reference sequence). This CDR3 reads CASSPGSERAFF. CDR3 DNA (partial): TGTGCCAGCAGCCCGGGGTCAGAGCGG.

Concerning this clone itself: The read comes to an end 3 residues before the CDR3 does, leaving the germline J gene to fill in the end. This sequence joins TRBV19 and TRBJ2-2; D is perhaps TRBD1 (7 bases). Germline V gives CDR1 LNHDA, CDR2 SQIVND (reference sequence). This CDR3 is built from 16 residues. The CDR3 protein is CASRRRGGTVDEKLFF. Incomplete CDR3 DNA: TGTGCCAGCCGACGACGGGGCGGGACAGTGGATGAAAAG.

As for this clone: The read gets to within 3 residues of the CDR3 end, and the germline J gene fills in the rest. The chain carries TRBV30 and TRBJ2-3, with D perhaps matching TRBD1 (5 bases). The CDR3 contains 14 residues. V lost 1 base and J 3 bases, leaving 11 bases between the germline ends. The V gene's germline CDR1 is GTSNPN and CDR2 SVGIG (reference sequence). The CDR3 reads CAWSEVRVTDTQYF. The CDR3 DNA, read in part, is TGTGCCTGGAGTGAGGTCAGGGTTACAGATACG.

A word on this clone: The read ends 3 residues shy of where the CDR3 ends; the end is completed using the germline J gene. This chain connects TRBV6-1 to TRBJ2-1, with TRBD2 matching 13 bases. After removal of 2 bases from V and 9 bases from J, the junction contained 4 bases not matched to a gene. The CDR3 is 15 amino acids. Germline V gene sequence: CDR1 MNHNS, CDR2 SASEGT. CDR3 residues: CASSETSGGAIEQFF. CDR3 DNA, as far as it was read: TGTGCCAGCAGTGAAACTAGCGGGGGGGCCATTGAG.

Remarks on this clone: The CDR3 is cut off 3 residues early in the read; its end comes from the germline J gene. The chain has TRBV7-9 and TRBJ2-3, with a tentative D call TRBD1 (6 bases). There are 13 residues in the CDR3. Germline values: CDR1 SEHNR, CDR2 FQNEAQ (reference sequence). The CDR3 bases that were read are TGTGCCAGCACCCTTGGGGGCCAAGAGACG. It is translated as CASTLGGQET. The entire CDR3 reads CASTLGGQETQYF.

In regard to this clone: One end of the junction varies from germline; a read error may be responsible. The read terminates 3 residues before the CDR3 end, so the remaining end is supplied by the germline J gene. V gene TRBV7-2 combines with J gene TRBJ2-3; D possibly corresponds to TRBD1 (5 bases). Germline V gives CDR1 SGHTA, CDR2 FQGNSA. The CDR3 spans 13 residues. The CDR3 region is CASTPGYAETQYF. The part of the CDR3 DNA that was read is TGTGCCAGCACCCCAGGGTACGCAGAGACG.

The CDR3 sequence is CSARVDFQETQYF. Incomplete CDR3 DNA: TGCAGTGCTAGAGTGGACTTCCAAGAGACC. The V and J genes are TRBV20-1 and TRBJ2-5; D might be TRBD2 (5 bases). The missing CDR3 end, 3 residues past where the read stops, is filled in from the germline J gene. Germline values: CDR1 DFQATT, CDR2 SNEGSKA (reference sequence). The V end was cut by 1 base, the J end by 1 base, with 7 bases between. The CDR3 extends over 13 amino acids.

Note on this clone: The read terminates 3 residues before the CDR3 end, so the remaining end is supplied by the germline J gene. The gene calls are TRBV14 and TRBJ2-7; D possibly corresponds to TRBD1 (6 bases). The CDR3 has 12 amino acids. The germline V gene encodes CDR1 SGHDN and CDR2 FVKESK. Trimming cost V 3 bases and J 4 bases, with 7 bases left between them. Incomplete CDR3 DNA: TGTGCCAGCAGCCACACAGGGTACGAG. Amino acids: CASSHTGYE. From start to end, the CDR3 is CASSHTGYEQYF.

Comments on this clone: The DNA ends 3 residues before the CDR3 does, and the rest of the CDR3 is filled in from the germline J gene. The rearrangement joins TRBV18 to TRBJ2-3; 8 nucleotides align to TRBD2. From germline, CDR1 is KGHSH and CDR2 LQKENI. The CDR3 has 15 amino acids. The CDR3 loop is CASSPLLAAGETQYF. CDR3 bases read: TGTGCCAGCTCACCTCTACTAGCGGCAGGAGAGACG.

Of note for this clone: The read halts 3 residues ahead of the CDR3 end, with the missing end drawn from the germline J gene. The V and J genes are TRBV5-1 and TRBJ2-2, with D perhaps given as TRBD1 or TRBD2 (5 bases each). Germline V CDR1 and CDR2: SGHRS, YFSETQ. This CDR3 spans 16 amino acids. Trimming took 0 bases from V and 3 from J, leaving 12 bases between them. CDR3 loop: CASSLDFQGDTGELFF. The DNA read from the CDR3 is TGCGCCAGCAGCTTGGACTTCCAGGGAGACACCGGGGAG.

As regards this clone: The read finishes 3 residues shy of the CDR3 end, and the germline J gene is used to complete it. This chain joins TRBV7-9 and TRBJ2-2; D might be TRBD1 (6 bases). The CDR3 is 15 amino acids. Looked up from germline, CDR1 is SEHNR and CDR2 is FQNEAQ (reference sequence). The sequenced CDR3 bases are TGTGCCAGCAGCCCCCGGACAGAACTAAATGAAAAG. Translated, it gives CASSPRTELNEK. The whole CDR3 sequence is CASSPRTELNEKLFF. The full variable domain, with the rest looked up from reference TRBV7-9 and TRBJ2-2, is DTGVSQNPRHKITKRGQNVTFRCDPISEHNRLYWYRQTLGQGPEFLTYFQNEAQLEKSRLLSDRFSAERPKGSFSTLEIQRTEQGDSAMYLCASSPRTELNEKLFFGEGSRLTVL.

A remark on this clone: The read comes to an end 3 residues before the CDR3 does, leaving the germline J gene to fill in the end. The chain has TRBV7-2 and TRBJ2-7, with D possibly being TRBD2 (6 bases). V was pared by 5 bases and J by 3 bases, with 11 bases between. Germline loops: CDR1 SGHTA, CDR2 FQGNSA. CDR3 length equals 13 residues. Here the CDR3 reads CASSPSGFYEQYF. The sequenced part of the CDR3 DNA is TGTGCCAGCAGCCCAAGCGGGTTCTACGAG.

Details on this clone: The observed sequence ends 3 residues before the CDR3 terminus, with the missing tail filled in from the germline J gene. V usage is TRBV28 and J usage is TRBJ1-2; the match to TRBD1 covers 8 bases. Germline CDR1 is MDHEN and CDR2 is SYDVKM. The J segment lost 7 bases and the V segment lost 7 bases, leaving 14 bases of the junction unmatched. The CDR3 has 15 amino acids. The CDR3 sequence is CASTSLDRALAGYTF. CDR3 bases read: TGTGCCAGCACCAGCTTGGACAGGGCCTTGGCTGGC.

Notes on this clone: The observed sequence ends 3 residues before the CDR3 terminus, with the missing tail filled in from the germline J gene. The chain uses TRBV10-1 and TRBJ1-4; possibly TRBD1 for D (5 bases). The CDR3 is 14 amino acids. Germline V lookup: CDR1 WNHNN, CDR2 SYGVQD (reference sequence). The CDR3 loop is CASSSAGTQDVLFF. Partial CDR3 DNA: TGCGCCAGCAGCTCCGCCGGGACTCAAGACGTA.

With respect to this clone: Read sequence stops 3 residues before the CDR3 end, and the germline J gene provides the missing end. The rearrangement uses TRBV5-8 and TRBJ1-5, with a weak D call TRBD1 (5 bases). V lost 0 bases and J 0 bases, leaving 7 bases between the germline ends. This CDR3 is 15 amino acids long. CDR1 is SGHTS and CDR2 is YDEGEE in the germline V gene. The CDR3 loop reads CASSLGQGSNQPQHF. The sequenced CDR3 bases are TGTGCCAGCAGCTTGGGGCAGGGTAGCAATCAGCCC.